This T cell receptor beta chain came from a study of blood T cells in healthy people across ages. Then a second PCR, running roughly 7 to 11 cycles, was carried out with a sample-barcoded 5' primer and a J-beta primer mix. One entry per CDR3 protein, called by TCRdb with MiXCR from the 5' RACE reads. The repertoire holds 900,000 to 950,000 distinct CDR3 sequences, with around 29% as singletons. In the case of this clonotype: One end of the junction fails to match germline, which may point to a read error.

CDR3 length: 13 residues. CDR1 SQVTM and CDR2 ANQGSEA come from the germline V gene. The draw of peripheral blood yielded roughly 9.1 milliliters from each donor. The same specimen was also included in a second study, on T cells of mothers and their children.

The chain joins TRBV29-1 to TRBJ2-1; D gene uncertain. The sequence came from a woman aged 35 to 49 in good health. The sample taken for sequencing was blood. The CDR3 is CSVERSSYNGQFF. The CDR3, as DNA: TGCAGCGTTGAAAGGAGCTCCTACAATGGGCAGTTCTTC.